This T cell receptor gamma chain was obtained from a study of γδ T cells in repeated Plasmodium falciparum infection. Germline lookup yields CDR1 GITISATS and CDR2 ISYDGTV (reference sequence). This CDR3 contains 17 residues. Details on this clone: A far larger clone lies a single base away; this is likely a read error. This same CDR3 is encoded by further DNA sequences in the sample.

Gammadelta T cells were flow-sorted from PBMC into Vgamma9/Vdelta2+ and Vdelta2-negative populations for bulk analysis. TCRdb applied CATT to the multiplex PCR reads for clone calling. The data show some 30,000 gamma-chain clones, over 1.1% seen once. The clonotype comes from a pool of human donors (malaria-infected and uninfected, not separated). Sequenced: gamma-delta T cells from blood. The genes are TRGV9 and TRGJP. TCRdb supplies no J gene; here it was assigned by aligning the nucleotide sequence to germline. The CDR3 spells CALWELPTGLGKKIKVF. CDR3 bases: TGCGCCTTGTGGGAGCTACCAACAGGGTTGGGCAAAAAAATCAAGGTATTT.